This T cell receptor beta chain is from a study of blood T cell repertoires in COVID-19 (dated by TCRdb to 2018 to 2021). About the full investigation: Samples covering the acute and convalescent phases of COVID-19 were provided by collaborators in the United States, Italy and Spain. The prospective study material was composed of cDNA or gDNA derived from T cells, B-cell-depleted T cells, or PBMCs. Deeply sampled blood TCRbeta repertoires from subjects exposed to, actively infected with, or recovered from COVID-19 were included in the dataset. The repertoires were released in a freely available public database intended as a resource for research on the immune response to SARS-CoV-2. Samples came from the ongoing ImmuneRACE study (first 160 participants) plus 1,254 subjects from 6 global collaborators. A de-identified subject ID, COVID-19 status, age in years and sex were almost always included in the sample metadata. Where HLA class I and class II types were available, the types were taken from metadata supplied by the sample provider, not from assay-based typing.

A note on this clone: Its cognate antigen has yet to be identified. One base away there is no much larger clone; base qualities are not given.

The immunoSEQ Assay, a bias-controlled multiplex PCR, was used to amplify TCRbeta CDR3 regions from genomic DNA. The study's processing was this. Within the assay, amplification of reference gene primers was used to estimate how many nucleated cells each sample contained. To quantify the absolute abundance of each unique TCRbeta CDR3 rearrangement, sequence reads were collapsed and filtered. For each sample, productive Simpson clonality was calculated by taking the square root of Simpson's diversity index across productive rearrangements. In its TCRdb copy, this immuneACCESS table keeps in-frame sequences only and misses some clones. Where compared with another copy, unresolved V genes explain less than half of these, and the others have no known cause. The DNA gave D and trimming, while V, J and clone size come from that table. The sample yields about 81,000 clones; over 75% were counted once. The biggest ten clones account for roughly an eighth of the sample.

Collaborating institutions collected whole blood in K2EDTA tubes following their own protocols. Collaborator samples were shipped for TCRbeta analysis as frozen whole blood, isolated PBMCs, or DNA extracted from either sample type. General study outcomes and caveats: The quantity of clinical and demographic metadata differed by source and by participant and was supplied without curation.

Germline trimming: 0 bases from V, 4 bases from J; junction bases outside gene matches: 3. The CDR3 sequence holds 14 residues, the cysteine and phenylalanine included. CDR3 DNA is the only sequence kept; it has 42 bases, read in frame from the first base. Taken from the germline V gene, the CDR1 and CDR2 loops are SGHDT and YYEEEE. Material: peripheral blood. This receptor was identified in a man in his sixties or seventies with active or convalescent COVID-19. This receptor chain uses TRBV5-6 and TRBJ1-2; 7 junctional bases match TRBD1. The CDR3 in this case is CASSLGRGTYGYTF. At the DNA level, the sequence is TGTGCCAGCAGCTTGGGCAGGGGGACCTATGGCTACACCTTC. With the rest looked up from the reference TRBV5-6 and TRBJ1-2 genes rather than sequenced, the full variable domain is DAGVTQSPTHLIKTRGQQVTLRCSPKSGHDTVSWYQQALGQGPQFIFQYYEEEERQRGNFPDRFSGHQFPNYSSELNVNALLLGDSALYLCASSLGRGTYGYTFGSGTRLTVV.